This paragraph covers one TCR beta chain sequence. Its specificity is unknown. TCRdb reprocessed the reads via MiXCR and lists one record per CDR3 protein. The table has 700,000 to 850,000 distinct CDR3 sequences, about 33% seen once. The sample belongs to a study of T cell repertoires in cytomegalovirus infection. Study as a whole: Use of recently identified HLA-C-restricted and well-studied HLA-B-restricted CMV epitopes was part of the study. Public TCR beta signatures were indicative of both CMV infection and a matching HLA type.

Points from the study as a whole: The ex vivo response was dominated by HLA-C-restricted CMV-specific TCR beta clonotypes.

CDR1 and CDR2 (germline): MNHEY, SMNVEV (reference sequence). The CDR3 totals 15 residues. Trimming cost V 1 base and J 8 bases, with 15 bases left between them. Material: cultured CD8+ T cells from PBMCs, obtained from culture after CMV antigen stimulation. The rearrangement uses TRBV27 and TRBJ2-1; D is undetermined. The sequence was obtained from a human donor in good health (CMV status not recorded). Some clones in this sample may be carry-over from other donors' samples. Here the CDR3 reads CASSLLVVRLDEQFF. CDR3 in DNA: TGTGCCAGCAGTTTATTGGTGGTTAGATTAGATGAGCAGTTCTTC.